One and the same sample provided the 8 T cell receptor beta chains below, sequenced in a study of cytomegalovirus exposure and HLA in healthy donors listed by TCRdb under 2017. The library was built by means of the immunoSEQ multiplex PCR assay. For the multiplex PCR, a mixture combining 60 forward primers for TCR Vbeta segments and 13 reverse primers for TCR Jbeta segments was used. TCRdb stores this immuneACCESS table with in-frame sequences only. Part of the clones is absent; in the studies checked, under half of the shortfall reflects unresolved V genes, and no reason is known for the rest. Present in this sample are around 150,000 clones, roughly four fifths of which were seen just once. The top ten hold around 2% of the sample. Sequenced sample: PBMCs. Receptors originate from a man between 25 and 39 years old in good health and CMV-seronegative.

The genes are TRBV6-5 and TRBJ2-7; a weak D match, TRBD1 (6 bases). The CDR3 totals 13 residues. The V end was cut by 5 bases, the J end by 3 bases, with 11 bases between. Per germline, CDR1 MNHEY and CDR2 SVGAGI. The CDR3 DNA is TGTGCCAGCAGTCGGACAGCCGACTACGAGCAGTACTTC. Its translation is CASSRTADYEQYF.

A few counts support this clone. This CDR3 reads CASSQVGTGGHYGYTF. The CDR3 DNA follows: TGCGCCAGCAGCCAAGTCGGGACAGGGGGCCACTATGGCTACACCTTC. The J gene is TRBJ1-2, the V gene TRBV4-1; TRBD1 aligns across 12 bases. The CDR3 sequence is 16 residues long. The V gene end was trimmed by 1 base and the J gene end by 3 bases; junction bases not matched to a gene: 3. CDR1 is MGHRA and CDR2 is YSYEKL in the germline V gene.

In DNA form, the CDR3 reads TGTGCCAGCAGGTGGGGGACTAGCGACTTGGATGAGCAGTTCTTC. This translates into CASRWGTSDLDEQFF. V usage is TRBV6-8 and J usage is TRBJ2-1; 10 nucleotides match TRBD2. Trimming took 6 bases from V and 8 from J; bases not matched to a gene: 10. Germline V lookup: CDR1 MNHGY, CDR2 SAAAGT. The CDR3 sequence is 15 residues long.

This clone has only one observation. The chain couples TRBV29-1 to TRBJ1-1, with D possibly matching TRBD1 (5 bases). The germline gives CDR1 SQVTM, CDR2 ANQGSEA. This CDR3 is built from 13 residues. Trimming took off 7 bases at V and 1 base at J, with 13 bases between the two ends. The CDR3 sequence: CSGRQTGNTEAFF. CDR3 nucleotide sequence: TGCAGCGGTCGCCAAACAGGGAACACTGAAGCTTTCTTT.

J is TRBJ1-4 and V is TRBV10-3; TRBD1 aligns across 7 bases. Germline CDR1 and CDR2: ENHRY and SYGVKD. CDR3 size: 14 residues. V lost 3 bases to trimming and J lost 8 bases; unmatched junction nucleotides: 6. The CDR3 spells CAISDRGLREKLFF. The DNA for the CDR3 is TGTGCCATCAGTGATAGGGGGCTTCGGGAAAAACTGTTTTTT.

The chain has TRBV5-1 and TRBJ2-5; no reliable D call. The CDR3 has 11 amino acids. From germline, CDR1 is SGHRS and CDR2 YFSETQ. Trimming took off 7 bases at V and 2 bases at J, with 6 bases between the two ends. The CDR3 loop is CASRQQETQYF. CDR3 DNA sequence: TGCGCCAGCCGCCAGCAAGAGACCCAGTACTTC.

V is TRBV4-1 and J is TRBJ2-1; 9 bases agree with TRBD1. The J segment lost 1 base and the V segment lost 6 bases, leaving 16 bases of the junction unmatched. The CDR3 covers 19 residues. Germline loops: CDR1 MGHRA, CDR2 YSYEKL. The CDR3 sequence: CASSHTRDRAHISYNEQFF. CDR3 DNA sequence: TGCGCCAGCAGTCATACCCGGGACAGGGCGCACATTTCCTACAATGAGCAGTTCTTC.

This clone was detected once. CDR3 bases: TGCGCCAGCAGTCCGACAGGGTATGAGCAGTTCTTC. It is translated as CASSPTGYEQFF. The chain joins TRBV10-1 to TRBJ2-1; 7 bases match TRBD1. The germline V gene encodes CDR1 WNHNN and CDR2 SYGVQD (reference sequence). This CDR3 region has 12 residues. The J segment lost 8 bases and the V segment lost 5 bases, leaving 3 bases of the junction unmatched.